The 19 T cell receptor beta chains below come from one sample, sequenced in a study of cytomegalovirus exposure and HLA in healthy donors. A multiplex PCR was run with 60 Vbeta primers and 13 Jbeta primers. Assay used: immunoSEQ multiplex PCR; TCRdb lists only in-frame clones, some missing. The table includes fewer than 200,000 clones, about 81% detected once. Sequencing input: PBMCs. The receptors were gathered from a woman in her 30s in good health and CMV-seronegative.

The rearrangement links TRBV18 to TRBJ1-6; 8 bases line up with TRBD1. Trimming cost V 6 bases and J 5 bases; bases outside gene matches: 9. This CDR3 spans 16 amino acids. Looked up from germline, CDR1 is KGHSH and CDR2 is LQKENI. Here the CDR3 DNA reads TGTGCCAGCTCCCCCGTGGGCAGGGGGCATAATTCACCCCTCCACTTT. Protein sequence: CASSPVGRGHNSPLHF.

CDR3 loop: CASSGAGSLNEKLFF. In DNA, the CDR3 is TGTGCCAGCAGTGGAGCGGGGAGTCTTAATGAAAAACTGTTTTTT. V usage is TRBV2 and J usage is TRBJ1-4, with D hard to call. The CDR3 is 15 residues long. From germline, CDR1 is SNHLY and CDR2 FYNNEI. With 4 bases removed from V and 4 bases from J, the gap between germline ends came to 13 bases.

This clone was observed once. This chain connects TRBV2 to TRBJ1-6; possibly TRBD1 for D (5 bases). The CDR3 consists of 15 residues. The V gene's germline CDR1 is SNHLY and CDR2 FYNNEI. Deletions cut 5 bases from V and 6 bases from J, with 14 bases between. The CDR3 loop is CASSPQGPSNSPLHF. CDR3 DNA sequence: TGTGCCAGCAGTCCTCAGGGTCCTAGTAATTCACCCCTCCACTTT.

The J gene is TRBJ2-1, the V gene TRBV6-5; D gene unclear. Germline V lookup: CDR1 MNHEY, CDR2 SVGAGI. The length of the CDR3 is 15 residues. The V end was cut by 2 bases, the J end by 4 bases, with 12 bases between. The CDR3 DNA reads TGTGCCAGCAGTTACCTCACGCACCAGTACAATGAGCAGTTCTTC. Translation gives CASSYLTHQYNEQFF.

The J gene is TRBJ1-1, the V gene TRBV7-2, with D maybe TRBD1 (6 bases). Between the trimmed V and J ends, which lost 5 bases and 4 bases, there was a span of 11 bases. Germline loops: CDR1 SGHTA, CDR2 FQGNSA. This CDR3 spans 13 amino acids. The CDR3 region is CASSPGAGTEAFF. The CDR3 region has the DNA TGTGCCAGCAGCCCAGGGGCAGGCACTGAAGCTTTCTTT.

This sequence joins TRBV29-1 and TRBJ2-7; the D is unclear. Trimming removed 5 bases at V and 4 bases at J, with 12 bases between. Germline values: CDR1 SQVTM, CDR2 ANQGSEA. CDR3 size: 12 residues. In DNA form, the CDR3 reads TGCAGCGTTCTCCAAGAACGGTACGAGCAGTACTTC. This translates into CSVLQERYEQYF.

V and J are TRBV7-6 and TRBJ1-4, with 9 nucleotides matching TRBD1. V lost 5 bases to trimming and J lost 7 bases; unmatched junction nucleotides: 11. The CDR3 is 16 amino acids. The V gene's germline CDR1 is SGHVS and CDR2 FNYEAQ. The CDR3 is CASSLETGGRSEKLFF. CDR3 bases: TGTGCCAGCAGCCTGGAAACAGGGGGCAGAAGTGAAAAACTGTTTTTT.

The CDR3 coding sequence is TGTGCCAGCAGTTACGACAGGGGGCCCTACGAGCAGTACTTC. Translating it yields CASSYDRGPYEQYF. This sequence joins TRBV6-5 and TRBJ2-7; 10 bases are a match to TRBD1. Trimming removed 2 bases from V and 2 bases from J; junction bases left unmatched: 0. Germline values: CDR1 MNHEY, CDR2 SVGAGI. This CDR3 comprises 14 residues.

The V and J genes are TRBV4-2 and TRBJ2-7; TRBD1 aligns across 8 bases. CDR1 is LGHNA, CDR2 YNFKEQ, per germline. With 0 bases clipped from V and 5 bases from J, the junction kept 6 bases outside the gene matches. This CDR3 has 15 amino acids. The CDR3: CASSQDLTGGNEQYF. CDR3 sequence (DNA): TGTGCCAGCAGCCAAGATCTAACAGGGGGGAACGAGCAGTACTTC.

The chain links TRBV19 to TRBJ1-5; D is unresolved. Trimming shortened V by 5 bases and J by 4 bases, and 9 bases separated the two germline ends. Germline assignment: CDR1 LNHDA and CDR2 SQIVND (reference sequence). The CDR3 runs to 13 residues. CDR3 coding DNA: TGTGCCAGTAGTGCAACGGTGAATCAGCCCCAGCATTTT. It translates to CASSATVNQPQHF.

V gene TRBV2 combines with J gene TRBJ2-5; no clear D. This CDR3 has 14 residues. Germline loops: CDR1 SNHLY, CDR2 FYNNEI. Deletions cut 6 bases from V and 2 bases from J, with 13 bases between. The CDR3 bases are TGTGCCAGCAGAGGAGTTGACTCGCAAGAGACCCAGTACTTC. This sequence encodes CASRGVDSQETQYF.

CDR3 nucleotides: TGTGCCAGCAGTGGTAGCGGGAGTTCAGATACGCAGTATTTT. Encoded protein: CASSGSGSSDTQYF. This chain uses TRBV2 with TRBJ2-3; 9 bases are shared with TRBD2. This CDR3 is built from 14 residues. V shed 4 bases, J shed 4 bases, and the junction held 3 bases outside the gene matches. Germline V gene lookup returns CDR1 SNHLY and CDR2 FYNNEI. The variable domain in full, with the rest retrieved from reference TRBV2 and TRBJ2-3, is EPEVTQTPSHQVTQMGQEVILRCVPISNHLYFYWYRQILGQKVEFLVSFYNNEISEKSEIFDDQFSVERPDGSNFTLKIRSTKLEDSAMYFCASSGSGSSDTQYFGPGTRLTVL.

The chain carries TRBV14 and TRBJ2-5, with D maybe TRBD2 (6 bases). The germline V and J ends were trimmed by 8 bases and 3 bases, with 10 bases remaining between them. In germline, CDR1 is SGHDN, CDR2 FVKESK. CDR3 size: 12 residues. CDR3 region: CASGPGEETQYF. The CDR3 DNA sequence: TGTGCCAGCGGGCCGGGAGAAGAGACCCAGTACTTC.

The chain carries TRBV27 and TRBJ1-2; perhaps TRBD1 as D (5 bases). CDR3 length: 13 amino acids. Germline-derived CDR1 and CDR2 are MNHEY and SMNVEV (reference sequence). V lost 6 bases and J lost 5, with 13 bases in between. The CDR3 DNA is TGTGCCAGCAGCCCGGCGGGGGTATATGGCTACACCTTC. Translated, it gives CASSPAGVYGYTF.

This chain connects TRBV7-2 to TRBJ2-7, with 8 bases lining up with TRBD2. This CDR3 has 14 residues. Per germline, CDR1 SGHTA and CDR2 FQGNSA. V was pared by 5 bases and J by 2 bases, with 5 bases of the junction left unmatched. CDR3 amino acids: CASSPLSGAYEQYF. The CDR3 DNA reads TGTGCCAGCAGCCCCCTTAGCGGGGCCTACGAGCAGTACTTC.

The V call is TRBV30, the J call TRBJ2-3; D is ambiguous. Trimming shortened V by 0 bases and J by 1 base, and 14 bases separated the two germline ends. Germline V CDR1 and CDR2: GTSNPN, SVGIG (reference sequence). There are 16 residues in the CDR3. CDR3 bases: TGTGCCTGGAGTGTAGACTTTTCGGGTGGCACAGATACGCAGTATTTT. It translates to CAWSVDFSGGTDTQYF.

CDR3 loop: CASSANGGGLTEAFF. The CDR3 nucleotides read TGTGCCAGCAGCGCAAACGGGGGGGGGCTCACTGAAGCTTTCTTT. This chain joins TRBV7-3 and TRBJ1-1; D might be TRBD1 (6 bases). V lost 5 bases, J lost 4 bases, and 17 bases lay in between. CDR3 length: 15 amino acids. The V gene's germline CDR1 is SGHTA and CDR2 FQGTGA.

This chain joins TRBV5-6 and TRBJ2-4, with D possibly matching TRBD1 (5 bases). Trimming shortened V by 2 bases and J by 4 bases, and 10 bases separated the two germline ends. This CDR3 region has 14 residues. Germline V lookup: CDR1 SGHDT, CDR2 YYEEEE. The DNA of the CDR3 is TGTGCCAGCAGCTTTATGACAGCGAAAAACATTCAGTACTTC. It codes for CASSFMTAKNIQYF.

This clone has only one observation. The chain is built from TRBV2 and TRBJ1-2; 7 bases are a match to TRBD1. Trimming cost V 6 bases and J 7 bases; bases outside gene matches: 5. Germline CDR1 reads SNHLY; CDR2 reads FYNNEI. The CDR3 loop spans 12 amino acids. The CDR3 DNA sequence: TGTGCCAGCAGATTCACAGGGGTTGGCTACACCTTC. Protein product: CASRFTGVGYTF.